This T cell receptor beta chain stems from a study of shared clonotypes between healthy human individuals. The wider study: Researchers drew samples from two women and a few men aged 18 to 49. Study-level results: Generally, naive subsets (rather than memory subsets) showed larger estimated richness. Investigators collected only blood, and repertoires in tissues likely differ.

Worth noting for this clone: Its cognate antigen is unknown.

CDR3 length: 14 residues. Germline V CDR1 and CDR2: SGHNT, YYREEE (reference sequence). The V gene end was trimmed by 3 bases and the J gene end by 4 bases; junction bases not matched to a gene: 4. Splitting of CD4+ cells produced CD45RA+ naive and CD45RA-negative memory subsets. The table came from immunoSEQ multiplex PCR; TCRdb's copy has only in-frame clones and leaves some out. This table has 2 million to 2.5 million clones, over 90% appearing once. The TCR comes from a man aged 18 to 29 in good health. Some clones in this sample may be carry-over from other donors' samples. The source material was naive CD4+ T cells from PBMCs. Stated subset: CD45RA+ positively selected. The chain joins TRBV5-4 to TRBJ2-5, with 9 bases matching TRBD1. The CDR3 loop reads CASSSRQGGETQYF. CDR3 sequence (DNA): TGTGCCAGCAGCTCCCGACAGGGGGGAGAGACCCAGTACTTC.